One sample yielded the 13 T cell receptor beta chains listed below, sequenced in a study of blood T cells in healthy people across ages. The second PCR ran roughly 7 to 11 cycles with a sample-barcoded 5' primer and J-beta primers. TCRdb re-called the 5' RACE reads through MiXCR, storing one row per CDR3 protein. The sample shows some 1,000,000 distinct CDR3 sequences, 25% of them seen only once. These data were likewise used in another study, on T cells of mothers and their children.

The source material was blood. These receptors were collected from a girl under 10 years old in good health.

V usage is TRBV20-1 and J usage is TRBJ2-7; D remains ambiguous. The CDR3 is 14 residues long. Between the trimmed V and J ends, which lost 2 bases and 3 bases, there was a span of 14 bases. Germline V lookup: CDR1 DFQATT, CDR2 SNEGSKA (reference sequence). The CDR3 loop is CSARSMGAVYEQYF. In nucleotides, the CDR3 is TGCAGTGCTAGAAGTATGGGCGCCGTCTACGAGCAGTACTTC.

Remarks on this clonotype: One end of the junction varies from germline; a read error may be responsible. This chain uses TRBV7-7 with TRBJ2-3; TRBD2 matches at 7 bases. This CDR3 is 14 amino acids long. Germline V gene data show CDR1 as SSHAT and CDR2 as FNYEAQ (reference sequence). CDR3 sequence: CASSSHRLADTQSF. The CDR3 region has the DNA TGTGCTAGCAGCTCGCACAGACTAGCAGATACGCAGTCTTTT.

The V and J genes are TRBV9 and TRBJ2-5; D is uncertain. This CDR3 spans 13 amino acids. The V end was cut by 4 bases, the J end by 0 bases, with 7 bases between. In germline, CDR1 is SGDLS, CDR2 YYNGEE. The CDR3 sequence: CASSQTNQETQYF. The CDR3, as DNA: TGTGCCAGCAGCCAGACCAACCAAGAGACCCAGTACTTC. The complete variable domain, with remaining parts taken from reference TRBV9 and TRBJ2-5, reads DSGVTQTPKHLITATGQRVTLRCSPRSGDLSVYWYQQSLDQGLQFLIQYYNGEERAKGNILERFSAQQFPDLHSELNLSSLELGDSALYFCASSQTNQETQYFGPGTRLLVL.

This chain connects TRBV28 to TRBJ1-2, with D unclear. CDR1 is MDHEN and CDR2 is SYDVKM in the germline V gene. V gave up 5 bases and J gave up 6 bases, with 10 bases separating them. The CDR3 spans 12 residues. This chain's CDR3 is CASSHTRNGYTF. As DNA, the CDR3 is TGTGCCAGCAGTCACACAAGAAATGGCTACACCTTC.

This clonotype was detected only a few times. An end of the junction does not agree with germline; a read error may underlie this. The J gene is TRBJ2-7, the V gene TRBV6-1, with D perhaps matching TRBD1 (6 bases). The CDR3 has 13 residues. Germline assignment: CDR1 MNHNS and CDR2 SASEGT. CDR3 bases: TGTGCCACCAGTGTATACAGGGCTTACGAGCAGTACTTC. Its protein product is CATSVYRAYEQYF.

The chain employs TRBV11-2 and TRBJ2-3; maybe TRBD2 (6 bases). Germline lookup yields CDR1 SGHAT and CDR2 FQNNGV. V lost 3 bases and J lost 0, with 10 bases in between. The CDR3 is 15 amino acids. CDR3 coding DNA: TGTGCCAGCAGCTTTAGGCTAGCGAGCACAGATACGCAGTATTTT. Translating gives CASSFRLASTDTQYF.

This rearrangement joins TRBV7-6 to TRBJ2-5; D is ambiguous. V shed 5 bases and J shed 1 base, with 5 bases lying between them. Germline values: CDR1 SGHVS, CDR2 FNYEAQ. The CDR3 is 12 residues long. The CDR3 sequence is CASSASQETQYF. DNA for the CDR3: TGTGCCAGCAGCGCCTCCCAAGAGACCCAGTACTTC.

Only a few counts were recorded for this clonotype. The genes are TRBV9 and TRBJ2-5; D is unclear. V was trimmed by 2 bases and J by 5 bases, leaving 16 bases between them. CDR1 and CDR2 (germline): SGDLS, YYNGEE. The CDR3 has 15 amino acids. DNA for the CDR3: TGTGCCAGCAGCGTGGGTCGGATAGGCGCTGAGACCCAGTACTTC. Its translation: CASSVGRIGAETQYF.

The chain joins TRBV4-3 to TRBJ2-1, with 9 positions matching TRBD2. There are 17 residues in the CDR3. Trimming removed 0 bases from V and 5 bases from J; junction bases left unmatched: 8. The V gene's germline CDR1 is LGHNA and CDR2 YSLEER. The CDR3 spells CASSQDWLAGGNNEQFF. Here the CDR3 DNA reads TGCGCCAGCAGCCAAGATTGGTTGGCGGGGGGGAACAATGAGCAGTTCTTC.

The chain links TRBV6-1 to TRBJ2-5, with D perhaps TRBD1 or TRBD2 (5 bases each). The closer fit of TRBJ2-1 to the DNA end suggests the J call may be wrong. CDR3 length: 16 residues. Germline-derived CDR1 and CDR2 are MNHNS and SASEGT. The CDR3 coding sequence is TGTGCCAGCAGTGAAGGTACGGGACCCCTCCTCGGTGAGCAGTTCTTC. Protein: CASSEGTGPLLGEQFF.

CDR3 DNA sequence: TGTGCCAGCAGCTTCTCGGGGGGAATAAACAATGAGCAGTTCTTC. This gives the protein CASSFSGGINNEQFF. The V gene is TRBV11-2, the J gene TRBJ2-1; 7 nucleotides match TRBD2. CDR3 length equals 15 residues. The V and J ends lost 3 bases and 5 bases, in that order; junction bases with no gene match: 7. Per germline, CDR1 SGHAT and CDR2 FQNNGV.

The chain has TRBV20-1 and TRBJ2-1; D is unclear. The CDR3 totals 16 residues. V was pared by 3 bases and J by 0 bases, with 15 bases between. Germline V gene data show CDR1 as DFQATT and CDR2 as SNEGSKA (reference sequence). The CDR3 DNA sequence: TGCAGTGCTAGCCCCTTTGGAAGGAGCTCCTACAATGAGCAGTTCTTC. Protein product: CSASPFGRSSYNEQFF.

This clonotype was seen a few times. This chain connects TRBV5-4 to TRBJ2-5; a weak D match, TRBD1 (6 bases). The CDR3 sequence is 16 residues long. Germline V gene lookup returns CDR1 SGHNT and CDR2 YYREEE (reference sequence). The V gene lost 0 bases and the J gene lost 2 bases, with 14 bases spanning the gap. The CDR3 reads CASSLVHRVEQETQYF. For the CDR3, the DNA is TGTGCCAGCAGCTTGGTGCACAGGGTAGAACAAGAGACCCAGTACTTC.